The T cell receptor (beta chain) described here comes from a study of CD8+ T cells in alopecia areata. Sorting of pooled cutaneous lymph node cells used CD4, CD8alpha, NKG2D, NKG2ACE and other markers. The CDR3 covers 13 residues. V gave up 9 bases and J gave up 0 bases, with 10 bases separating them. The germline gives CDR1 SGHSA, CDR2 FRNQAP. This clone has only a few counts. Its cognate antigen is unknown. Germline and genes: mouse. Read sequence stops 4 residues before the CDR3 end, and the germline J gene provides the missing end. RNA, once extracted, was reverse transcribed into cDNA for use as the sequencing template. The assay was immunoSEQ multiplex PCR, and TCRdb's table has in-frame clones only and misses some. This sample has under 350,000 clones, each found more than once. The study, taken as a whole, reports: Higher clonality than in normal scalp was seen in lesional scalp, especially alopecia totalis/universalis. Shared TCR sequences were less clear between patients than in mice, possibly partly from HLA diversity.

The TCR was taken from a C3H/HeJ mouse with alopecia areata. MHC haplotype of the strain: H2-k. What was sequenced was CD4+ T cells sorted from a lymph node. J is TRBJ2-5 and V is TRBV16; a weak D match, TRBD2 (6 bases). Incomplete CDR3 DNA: TGTGCAAGGGGGGGAACTAACCAAGAC. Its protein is CARGGTNQD. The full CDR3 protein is CARGGTNQDTQYF.